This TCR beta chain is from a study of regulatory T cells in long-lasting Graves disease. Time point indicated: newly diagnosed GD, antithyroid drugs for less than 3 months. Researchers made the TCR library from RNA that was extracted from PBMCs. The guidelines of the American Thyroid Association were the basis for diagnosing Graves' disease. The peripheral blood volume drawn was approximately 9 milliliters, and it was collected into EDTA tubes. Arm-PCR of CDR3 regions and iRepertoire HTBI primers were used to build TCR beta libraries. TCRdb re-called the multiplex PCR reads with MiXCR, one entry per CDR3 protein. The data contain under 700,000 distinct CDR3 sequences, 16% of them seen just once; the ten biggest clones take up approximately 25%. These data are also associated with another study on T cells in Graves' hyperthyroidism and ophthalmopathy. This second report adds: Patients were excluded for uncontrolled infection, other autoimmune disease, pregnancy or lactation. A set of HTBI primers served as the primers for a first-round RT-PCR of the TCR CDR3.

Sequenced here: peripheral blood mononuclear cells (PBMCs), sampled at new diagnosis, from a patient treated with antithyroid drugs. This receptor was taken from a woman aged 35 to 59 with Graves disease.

The CDR3 protein is CSVLIDSNQPQHF. The CDR3 DNA reads TGCAGCGTTCTGATAGATAGCAATCAGCCCCAGCATTTT. The V call is TRBV29-1, the J call TRBJ1-5; D remains unclear. Germline-derived CDR1 and CDR2 are SQVTM and ANQGSEA. The CDR3 consists of 13 residues. V was pared by 5 bases and J by 0 bases, with 8 bases between.